This paragraph covers one TCR beta chain sequence. The data originate from a study of technical replicates of blood from a handful of donors. The germline V gene has CDR1 MNHEY and CDR2 SMNVEV (reference sequence). The CDR3 consists of 17 residues. Between the trimmed V and J ends, which lost 1 base and 6 bases, there was a span of 19 bases. The repertoire was sequenced with immunoSEQ multiplex PCR; TCRdb's copy has only in-frame clones and lacks some. Among almost 90,000 clones listed, approximately 95% were seen once. This TCR derives from a human donor in good health. The sequenced sample consisted of T cells isolated from PBMCs. This chain joins TRBV27 and TRBJ2-1, with a tentative D call TRBD2 (5 bases). The CDR3 coding sequence is TGTGCCAGCAGTTTATATGAGGGCCCGGCTTTCGTCAATGAGCAGTTCTTC. Translated, it gives CASSLYEGPAFVNEQFF.